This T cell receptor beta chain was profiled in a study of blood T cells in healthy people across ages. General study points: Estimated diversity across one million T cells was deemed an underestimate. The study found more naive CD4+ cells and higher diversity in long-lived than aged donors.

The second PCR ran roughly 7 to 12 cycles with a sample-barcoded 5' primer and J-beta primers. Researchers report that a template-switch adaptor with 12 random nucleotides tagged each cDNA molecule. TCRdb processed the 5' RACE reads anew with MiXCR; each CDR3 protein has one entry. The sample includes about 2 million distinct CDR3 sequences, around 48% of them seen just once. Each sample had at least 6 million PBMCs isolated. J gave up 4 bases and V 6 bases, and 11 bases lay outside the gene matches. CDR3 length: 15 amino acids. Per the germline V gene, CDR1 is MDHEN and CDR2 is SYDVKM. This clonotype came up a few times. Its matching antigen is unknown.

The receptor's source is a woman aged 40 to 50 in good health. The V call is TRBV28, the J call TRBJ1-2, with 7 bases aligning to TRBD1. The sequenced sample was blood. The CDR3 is CASRSKGAQGYGYTF. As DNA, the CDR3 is TGTGCCAGCAGATCGAAGGGGGCGCAGGGCTATGGCTACACCTTC.